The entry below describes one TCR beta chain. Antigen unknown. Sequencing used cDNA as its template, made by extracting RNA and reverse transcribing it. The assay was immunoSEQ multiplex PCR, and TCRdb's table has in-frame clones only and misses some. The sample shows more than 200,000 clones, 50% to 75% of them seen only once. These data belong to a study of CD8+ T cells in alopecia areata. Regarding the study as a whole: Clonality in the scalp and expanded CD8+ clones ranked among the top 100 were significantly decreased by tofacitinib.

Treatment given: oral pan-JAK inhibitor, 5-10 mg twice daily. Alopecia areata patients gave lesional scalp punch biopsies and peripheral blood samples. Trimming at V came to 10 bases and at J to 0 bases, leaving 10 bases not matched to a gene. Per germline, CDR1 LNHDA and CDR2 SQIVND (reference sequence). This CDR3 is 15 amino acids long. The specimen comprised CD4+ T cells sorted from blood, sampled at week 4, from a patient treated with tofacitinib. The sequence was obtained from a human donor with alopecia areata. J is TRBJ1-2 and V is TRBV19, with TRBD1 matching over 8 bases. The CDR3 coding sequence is TGTGCCACCACCCGTGGGACAGGATCTAACTATGGCTACACCTTC. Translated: CATTRGTGSNYGYTF.